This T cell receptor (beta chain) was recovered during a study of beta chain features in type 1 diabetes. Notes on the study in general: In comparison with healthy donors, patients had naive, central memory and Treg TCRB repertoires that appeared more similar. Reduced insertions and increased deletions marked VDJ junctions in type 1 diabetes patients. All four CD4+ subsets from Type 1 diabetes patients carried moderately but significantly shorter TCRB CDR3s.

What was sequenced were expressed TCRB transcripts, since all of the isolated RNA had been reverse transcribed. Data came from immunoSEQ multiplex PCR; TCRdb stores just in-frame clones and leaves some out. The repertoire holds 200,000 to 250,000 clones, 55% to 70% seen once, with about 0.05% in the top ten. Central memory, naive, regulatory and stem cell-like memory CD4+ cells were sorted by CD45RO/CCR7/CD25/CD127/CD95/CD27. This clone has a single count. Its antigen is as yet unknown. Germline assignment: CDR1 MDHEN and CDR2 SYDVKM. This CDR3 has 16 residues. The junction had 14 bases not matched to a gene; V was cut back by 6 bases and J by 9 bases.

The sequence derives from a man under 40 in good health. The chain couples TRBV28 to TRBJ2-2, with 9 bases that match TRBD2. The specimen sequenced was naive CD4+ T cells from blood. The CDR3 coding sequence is TGTGCCAGCAGCCCCCCCGCGGGAGGGACGACCCGGGAGCTGTTTTTT. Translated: CASSPPAGGTTRELFF.